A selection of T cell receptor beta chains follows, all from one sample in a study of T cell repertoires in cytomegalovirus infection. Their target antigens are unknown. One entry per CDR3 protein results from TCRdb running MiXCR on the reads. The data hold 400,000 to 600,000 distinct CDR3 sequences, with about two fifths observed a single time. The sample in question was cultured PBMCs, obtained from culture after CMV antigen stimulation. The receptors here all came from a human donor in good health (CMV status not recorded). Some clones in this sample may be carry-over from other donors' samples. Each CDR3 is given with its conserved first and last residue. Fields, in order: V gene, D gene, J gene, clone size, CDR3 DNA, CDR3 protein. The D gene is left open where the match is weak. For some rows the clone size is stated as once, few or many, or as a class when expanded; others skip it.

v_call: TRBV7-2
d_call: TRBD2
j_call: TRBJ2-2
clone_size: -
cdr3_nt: TGTGCCAGCAGCTCAACGGGACTAGGTACCGGGGAGCTGTTTTTT
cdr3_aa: CASSSTGLGTGELFF

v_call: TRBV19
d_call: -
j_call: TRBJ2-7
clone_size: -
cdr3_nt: TGTGCCAGTAGTATAGGGACTACGCTCTACGAGCAGTACTTC
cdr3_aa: CASSIGTTLYEQYF

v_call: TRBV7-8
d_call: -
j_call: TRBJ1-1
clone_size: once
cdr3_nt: TGTGCCAGCAGCTTCCGGGACGGAGACACTGAAGCTTTCTTT
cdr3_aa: CASSFRDGDTEAFF

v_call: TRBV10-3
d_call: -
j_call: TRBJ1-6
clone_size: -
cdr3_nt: TGTGCCATCAATACGGGACATAGGAATTCACCCCTCCACTTT
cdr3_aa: CAINTGHRNSPLHF

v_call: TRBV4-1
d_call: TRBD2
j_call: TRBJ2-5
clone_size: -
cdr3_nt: TGCGCCAGCAGCCCCTACGGCGGGGGGCCCCAAGAGACCCAGTACTTC
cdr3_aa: CASSPYGGGPQETQYF

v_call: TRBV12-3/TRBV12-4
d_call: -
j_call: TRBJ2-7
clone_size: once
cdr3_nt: TGTGCCAGCAGCTTCACGGTTGGTGACGAGCAGTACTTC
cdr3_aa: CASSFTVGDEQYF

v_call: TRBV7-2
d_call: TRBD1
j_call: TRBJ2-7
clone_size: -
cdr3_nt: TGTGCCAGCAGCTTACGGGGACAGTCCCTGTACTTC
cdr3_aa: CASSLRGQSLYF

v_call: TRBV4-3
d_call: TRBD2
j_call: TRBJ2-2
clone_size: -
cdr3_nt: TGCGCCAGCAGCCCCTCACGAGCGGGGGACTTGTTCGGGGAGCTGTTTTTT
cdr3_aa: CASSPSRAGDLFGELFF

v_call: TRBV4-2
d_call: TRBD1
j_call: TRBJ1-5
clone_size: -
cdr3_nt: TGTGCCAGCAGCCTGGGACAGGCCGGTAGTCAGCCCCAGCATTTT
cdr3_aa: CASSLGQAGSQPQHF

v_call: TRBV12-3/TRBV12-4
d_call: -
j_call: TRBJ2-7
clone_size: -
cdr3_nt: TGTGCCAGCAGTTCCCACCCTTGGGAGCAGTACTTC
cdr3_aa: CASSSHPWEQYF

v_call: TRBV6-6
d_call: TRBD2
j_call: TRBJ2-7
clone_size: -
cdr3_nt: TGTGCCAGCAGCCGGGGGGGGAGGGGATACGAGCAGTACTTC
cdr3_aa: CASSRGGRGYEQYF

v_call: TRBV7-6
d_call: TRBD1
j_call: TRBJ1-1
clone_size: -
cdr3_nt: TGTGCCAGCAGCTCGTACAGGGGGAACACTGAAGCTTTCTTT
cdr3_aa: CASSSYRGNTEAFF

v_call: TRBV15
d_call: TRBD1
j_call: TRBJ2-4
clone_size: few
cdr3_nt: TGTGCCACCAGCAGAGATGGGACAGGACCCCTGAACATTCAGTACTTC
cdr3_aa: CATSRDGTGPLNIQYF

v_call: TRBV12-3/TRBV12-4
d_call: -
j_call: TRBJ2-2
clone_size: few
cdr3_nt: TGTGCCAGCAGTTTGACGGAGGCCGGGGAGCTGTTTTTT
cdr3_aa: CASSLTEAGELFF

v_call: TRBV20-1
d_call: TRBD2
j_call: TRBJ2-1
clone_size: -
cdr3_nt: TGCAGTTCCGGGAGGGCCAGGTTGAATGAGCAGTTCTTC
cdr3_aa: CSSGRARLNEQFF

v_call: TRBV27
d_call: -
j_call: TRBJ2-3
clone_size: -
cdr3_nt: TGTGCCAGCAGTCCTCAGTACACAGATACGCAGTATTTT
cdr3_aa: CASSPQYTDTQYF

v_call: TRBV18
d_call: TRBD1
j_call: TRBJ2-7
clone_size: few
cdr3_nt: TGTGCCAGCTCACCCCCGACAGGGCGAGGCGAGCAGTACTTC
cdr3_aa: CASSPPTGRGEQYF

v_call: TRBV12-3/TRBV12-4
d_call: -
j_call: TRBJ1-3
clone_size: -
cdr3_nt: TGTGCCAACAGGGATTCGCACTCTGGAAACACCATATATTTT
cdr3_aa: CANRDSHSGNTIYF

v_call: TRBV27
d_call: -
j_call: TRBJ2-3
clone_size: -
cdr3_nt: TGTGCCAGCAAATGGGGTCAGGGTTTCACAGATACGCAGTATTTT
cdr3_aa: CASKWGQGFTDTQYF

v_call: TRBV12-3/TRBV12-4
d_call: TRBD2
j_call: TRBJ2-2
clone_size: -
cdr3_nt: TGTGCCAGCAGTTCCGGGACTAGCGGGAGGACCGGGGAGCTGTTTTTT
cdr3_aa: CASSSGTSGRTGELFF

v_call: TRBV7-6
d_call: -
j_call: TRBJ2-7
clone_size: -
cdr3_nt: TGTGCCAGCAGCTTAGAACAGGACTACGAGCAGTACTTC
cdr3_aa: CASSLEQDYEQYF

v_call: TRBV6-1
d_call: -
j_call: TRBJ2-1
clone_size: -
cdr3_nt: TGTGCCAGCACCCTGGCGTACTCCTACAATGAGCAGTTCTTC
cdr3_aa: CASTLAYSYNEQFF

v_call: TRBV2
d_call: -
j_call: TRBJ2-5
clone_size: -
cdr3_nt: TGTGCCAGCAGGGCAAACCGGGCCCTCTGGCAGGGATCACAAGAGACCCAGTACTTC
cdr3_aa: CASRANRALWQGSQETQYF

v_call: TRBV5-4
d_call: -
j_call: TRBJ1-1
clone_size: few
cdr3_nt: TGTGCCAGCAGCTTGGCGGGCAGATGGGACACTGAAGCTTTCTTT
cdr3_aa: CASSLAGRWDTEAFF

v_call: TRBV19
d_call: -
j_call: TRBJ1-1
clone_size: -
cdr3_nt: TGTGCCAGTAGTATAGATCCGTTTTCGGCCACTGAAGCTTTCTTT
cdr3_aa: CASSIDPFSATEAFF

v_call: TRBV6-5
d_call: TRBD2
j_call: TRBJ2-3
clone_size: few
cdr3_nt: TGTGCCAGCAGTCTCCATAGCGGGAGGACAGATACGCAGTATTTT
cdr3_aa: CASSLHSGRTDTQYF

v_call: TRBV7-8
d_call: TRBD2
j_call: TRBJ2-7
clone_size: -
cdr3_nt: TGTGCCAGCAGCTTGGGACTAGCGGGAGGACCTTACGAGCAGTACTTC
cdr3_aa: CASSLGLAGGPYEQYF

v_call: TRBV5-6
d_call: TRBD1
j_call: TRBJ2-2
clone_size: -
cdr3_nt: TGTGCCAGCAGTACGAGGACAGGAAGTGTAGGGGAGCTGTTTTTT
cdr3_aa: CASSTRTGSVGELFF

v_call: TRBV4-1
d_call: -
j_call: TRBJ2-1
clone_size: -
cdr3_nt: TGTGCCAGCAGCCAACCCATTAGCCTAGCTGAGCAGTTCTTC
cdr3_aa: CASSQPISLAEQFF

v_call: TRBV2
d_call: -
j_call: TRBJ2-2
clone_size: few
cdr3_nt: TGTGCCAGCACCGCCGAGAACACCGGGGAGCTGTTTTTT
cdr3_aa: CASTAENTGELFF

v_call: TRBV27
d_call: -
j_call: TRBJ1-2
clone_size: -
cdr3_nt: TGTGCCAGCAGTCTCTGGGGCAGTCATGGCTACACCTTC
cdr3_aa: CASSLWGSHGYTF

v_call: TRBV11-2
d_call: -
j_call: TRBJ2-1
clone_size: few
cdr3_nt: TGTGCCAGCAGTGACCCGAGTGGGGGTTACAATGAGCAGTTCTTC
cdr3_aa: CASSDPSGGYNEQFF

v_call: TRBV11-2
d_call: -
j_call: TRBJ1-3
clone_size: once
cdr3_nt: TGTGCCAGCAGATCCCCTGGAAACACCATATATTTT
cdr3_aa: CASRSPGNTIYF